The 28 T cell receptor beta chains listed next were all sequenced from one sample in a study of regulatory T cells in long-lasting Graves disease. CDR3 regions were amplified by Arm-PCR using iRepertoire HTBI primers to build TCR beta libraries. From the multiplex PCR reads, TCRdb called clonotypes with MiXCR, one entry per CDR3 protein. The sample records roughly 380,000 distinct CDR3 sequences, roughly a sixth being singletons. Time point given: newly diagnosed GD, antithyroid drugs for less than 3 months. Preparation of the TCR library used RNA extracted from PBMCs. The sequences come from peripheral blood mononuclear cells (PBMCs), collected at new diagnosis, from a patient treated with antithyroid drugs. These receptor sequences come from a female donor with Graves disease.

Many counts were recorded for this clonotype. This sequence joins TRBV2 and TRBJ1-5; D call uncertain. Per germline, CDR1 SNHLY and CDR2 FYNNEI. The length of the CDR3 is 12 residues. V lost 6 bases and J 5 bases, leaving 8 bases between the germline ends. Written as DNA, the CDR3 is TGTGCCAGCAGAGACACGGATCAGCCCCAGCATTTT. It encodes CASRDTDQPQHF.

This clonotype was counted at least ten times. This chain links TRBV7-2 with TRBJ1-1; D gene ambiguous. Trimming cost V 0 bases and J 0 bases, with 8 bases left between them. The CDR3 totals 15 residues. CDR1 is SGHTA and CDR2 is FQGNSA in the germline V gene. The CDR3 here is CASSLAAALNTEAFF. CDR3 sequence (DNA): TGTGCCAGCAGCTTAGCGGCAGCACTGAACACTGAAGCTTTCTTT.

Points on this clonotype: A much bigger clone sits one base away, suggesting this may be a read error. The chain's CDR3 is CASSLGPLDGSNQPQHF. CDR3 sequence (DNA): TGTGCCAGCAGTTTGGGACCGCTTGATGGGAGCAATCAGCCCCAGCATTTT. The V gene is TRBV6-2 or TRBV6-3, the J gene TRBJ1-5; maybe TRBD1 (5 bases). Trimming took off 4 bases at V and 1 base at J, with 17 bases between the two ends. This CDR3 is built from 17 residues. Germline V gives CDR1 MNHEY, CDR2 SVGEGT.

This clonotype appeared many times. The V and J genes are TRBV20-1 and TRBJ2-3; D not resolved. Germline V gene sequence: CDR1 DFQATT, CDR2 SNEGSKA (reference sequence). The CDR3 is made up of 14 amino acids. V was clipped by 0 bases and J by 0 bases, with 7 bases between them. CDR3 nucleotide sequence: TGCAGTGCTAGAGAGGGCAGTAGCACAGATACGCAGTATTTT. This codes for CSAREGSSTDTQYF.

This clonotype has a count of ten or more. The rearrangement links TRBV30 to TRBJ2-3; D is ambiguous. CDR3 size: 12 residues. From germline, CDR1 is GTSNPN and CDR2 SVGIG (reference sequence). V lost 0 bases and J lost 4, with 5 bases in between. CDR3 protein: CAWSVAADTQYF. Written as DNA, the CDR3 is TGTGCCTGGAGTGTCGCGGCAGATACGCAGTATTTT.

In this sample, this clonotype turned up many times. The junction shows a germline mismatch at one end, possibly a read error. The chain recombines TRBV12-3 or TRBV12-4 with TRBJ1-2; a weak D match, TRBD1 (5 bases). The CDR3 extends over 13 amino acids. The CDR3 bases are TGTGCCAGCAGCTTAGGGACGGATTATGGCTACACCTTC. Its translation is CASSLGTDYGYTF.

In its sample, this clonotype was seen a few times. The chain has TRBV19 and TRBJ1-5; TRBD1 matches at 7 bases. CDR1 and CDR2 (germline): LNHDA, SQIVND (reference sequence). The CDR3 consists of 19 residues. V gave up 7 bases and J gave up 0 bases; unmatched junction bases: 18. The CDR3 DNA reads TGTGCCAGTACCGACTTCGACAGGGTTGGTTCCACTAGCAATCAGCCCCAGCATTTT. Its protein product is CASTDFDRVGSTSNQPQHF.

This rearrangement joins TRBV20-1 to TRBJ2-7; 11 bases match TRBD2. The germline gives CDR1 DFQATT, CDR2 SNEGSKA (reference sequence). Unmatched junction bases numbered 6, after V lost 6 bases and J lost 2 bases. The CDR3 contains 14 residues. The DNA of the CDR3 is TGCAGTGCCCAGACTAGCGGGGCCGCCTACGAGCAGTACTTC. As protein: CSAQTSGAAYEQYF.

This clonotype came up a few times. The chain has TRBV20-1 and TRBJ1-3, with D tentatively TRBD1 (6 bases). The V gene's germline CDR1 is DFQATT and CDR2 SNEGSKA (reference sequence). Trimming removed 1 base at V and 1 base at J, with 8 bases between. The CDR3 runs 14 residues. The CDR3 nucleotides are TGCAGTGCTAGAGGGACAGCGTCTGGAAACACCATATATTTT. It is translated as CSARGTASGNTIYF.

This clonotype has at least ten counts. J is TRBJ2-5 and V is TRBV24-1; 12 bases are shared with TRBD1. The CDR3 spans 15 residues. The V segment lost 3 bases and the J segment 4 bases; nucleotides outside the gene matches: 2. From germline, CDR1 is KGHDR and CDR2 SFDVKD. The CDR3 DNA reads TGTGCCACCAGTGATGGGACAGGGGGCGGAGAGACCCAGTACTTC. Residues: CATSDGTGGGETQYF.

In this sample, this clonotype turned up many times. V is TRBV7-2 and J is TRBJ1-1, with D possibly being TRBD1 (5 bases). The CDR3 consists of 13 residues. Germline CDR1 reads SGHTA; CDR2 reads FQGNSA. V was clipped by 3 bases and J by 4 bases, with 9 bases between them. The DNA for the CDR3 is TGTGCCAGCAGCTTGTCAGGGAGCACTGAAGCTTTCTTT. Its protein is CASSLSGSTEAFF.

The rearrangement joins TRBV19 to TRBJ1-2, with D possibly matching TRBD1 (5 bases). There are 12 residues in the CDR3. V was shortened by 5 bases and J by 2 bases, with 6 bases between the two germline ends. Germline CDR1 is LNHDA and CDR2 is SQIVND (reference sequence). The CDR3 DNA reads TGTGCCAGTAGTCGACAGAACTATGGCTACACCTTC. Its translation is CASSRQNYGYTF.

This clonotype was seen at least ten times. This rearrangement joins TRBV11-2 to TRBJ2-1; D is uncertain. V was shortened by 0 bases and J by 8 bases, with 5 bases between the two germline ends. This CDR3 has 12 amino acids. Germline CDR1 SGHAT, CDR2 FQNNGV. In DNA form, the CDR3 reads TGTGCCAGCAGCTTAGAGTCTCATGAGCAGTTCTTC. Protein sequence: CASSLESHEQFF.

The V and J genes are TRBV20-1 and TRBJ2-7; 12 bases line up with TRBD2. Germline CDR1 DFQATT, CDR2 SNEGSKA (reference sequence). Losses at the gene ends were 2 bases for V and 1 base for J; bases not matched to a gene: 6. This CDR3 is 16 amino acids long. CDR3 coding DNA: TGCAGTGCTAGAACGGCTAGCGGGAGGGCTTCCTACGAGCAGTACTTC. Protein product: CSARTASGRASYEQYF.

The chain links TRBV29-1 to TRBJ2-7; the D is unclear. Germline CDR1 reads SQVTM; CDR2 reads ANQGSEA. V gave up 0 bases and J gave up 3 bases, with 9 bases separating them. The CDR3 contains 13 residues. The CDR3 loop reads CSVEDSGRYEQYF. CDR3 nucleotides: TGCAGCGTTGAAGATTCAGGTCGCTACGAGCAGTACTTC.

At least ten counts were recorded for this clonotype. This chain uses TRBV20-1 with TRBJ1-4; D gene uncertain. CDR3 length: 14 residues. With 0 bases removed from V and 5 bases from J, the gap between germline ends came to 10 bases. In germline, CDR1 is DFQATT, CDR2 SNEGSKA (reference sequence). In DNA form, the CDR3 reads TGCAGTGCTAGAGACGGGCGGAACAATGAAAAACTGTTTTTT. This sequence encodes CSARDGRNNEKLFF.

This clonotype was seen once. The chain has TRBV29-1 and TRBJ2-3, with 15 bases matching TRBD2. The CDR3 totals 16 residues. Looked up from germline, CDR1 is SQVTM and CDR2 is ANQGSEA. J lost 0 bases, V lost 5 bases, and 3 bases had no gene match. The DNA of the CDR3 is TGCAGCGTTTGGACTAGCGGGGGGGCGAGCACAGATACGCAGTATTTT. It codes for CSVWTSGGASTDTQYF.

This clonotype was observed at least ten times. This sequence joins TRBV6-1 and TRBJ2-5; no clear D gene. Germline V gives CDR1 MNHNS, CDR2 SASEGT. The CDR3 is 14 amino acids. V lost 10 bases and J 2 bases, leaving 17 bases between the germline ends. CDR3 loop: CATRTVVRQETQYF. The DNA for the CDR3 is TGTGCCACCCGGACGGTAGTACGGCAAGAGACCCAGTACTTC.

The chain recombines TRBV19 with TRBJ2-5; possibly TRBD1 for D (7 bases). Germline V CDR1 and CDR2: LNHDA, SQIVND (reference sequence). This CDR3 has 15 amino acids. V was shortened by 5 bases and J by 2 bases, with 15 bases between the two germline ends. In nucleotides, the CDR3 is TGTGCCAGTAGTCGGCAGACAGGGACTCAAGAGACCCAGTACTTC. This sequence encodes CASSRQTGTQETQYF.

The sample holds many counts of this clonotype. The chain is built from TRBV12-3 or TRBV12-4 and TRBJ1-1; possibly TRBD1 for D (6 bases). V was cut by 7 bases and J by 7 bases, with 16 bases left in between. The CDR3 totals 13 residues. The CDR3 DNA reads TGTGCCAGCAAAGGCGCGGACAGATTTGAAGCTTTCTTT. Protein product: CASKGADRFEAFF.

The chain couples TRBV13 to TRBJ1-1; the D gene is possibly TRBD1 (5 bases). V gave up 4 bases and J gave up 4 bases, with 16 bases separating them. From germline, CDR1 is PRHDT and CDR2 FYEKMQ (reference sequence). The CDR3 runs 15 residues. The DNA for the CDR3 is TGTGCCAGCAGCTCCTCAGACAGCCTGGGCACTGAAGCTTTCTTT. Translation gives CASSSSDSLGTEAFF.

The V gene is TRBV2, the J gene TRBJ2-7; 7 bases map to TRBD2. V shed 2 bases, J shed 5 bases, and the junction held 9 bases outside the gene matches. The length of the CDR3 is 15 residues. CDR1 is SNHLY and CDR2 is FYNNEI in the germline V gene. This chain's CDR3 is CASSEYIGGNDEQYF. CDR3 bases: TGTGCCAGCAGTGAATATATCGGGGGGAACGACGAGCAGTACTTC.

This clonotype was observed a few times. This chain links TRBV12-3 or TRBV12-4 with TRBJ2-7; D remains ambiguous. This CDR3 has 11 residues. Trimming took 4 bases from V and 6 from J, leaving 7 bases between them. This CDR3 is CASSYAGEQYF. The CDR3 DNA reads as TGTGCCAGCAGTTACGCTGGCGAGCAGTACTTC.

This clonotype was seen many times. J is TRBJ2-7 and V is TRBV6-1, with D hard to call. The CDR3 totals 14 residues. Germline assignment: CDR1 MNHNS and CDR2 SASEGT. The ends were cut back, 1 base at V and 6 bases at J, with 13 bases in the middle. This CDR3 reads CASSEGWGSLEQYF. CDR3 coding DNA: TGTGCCAGCAGTGAAGGTTGGGGATCTCTCGAGCAGTACTTC.

The genes are TRBV29-1 and TRBJ1-2; unclear D gene. Per germline, CDR1 SQVTM and CDR2 ANQGSEA. The CDR3 totals 13 residues. V lost 7 bases and J lost 2, with 14 bases in between. As DNA, the CDR3 is TGCAGCGCCGGAGGTGGCCGCAACTATGGCTACACCTTC. The encoded protein is CSAGGGRNYGYTF.

The gene calls are TRBV28 and TRBJ2-7; perhaps TRBD2 as D (6 bases). The V end was cut by 8 bases, the J end by 0 bases, with 14 bases between. CDR3 length: 14 residues. Germline CDR1 and CDR2: MDHEN and SYDVKM. The CDR3 reads CASGRHYSSYEQYF. The CDR3 coding sequence is TGTGCCAGCGGGAGGCACTACAGCTCCTACGAGCAGTACTTC.

This clonotype was counted many times. V is TRBV7-9 and J is TRBJ2-4; 7 nucleotides match TRBD2. Germline V gene sequence: CDR1 SEHNR, CDR2 FQNEAQ (reference sequence). The CDR3 has 20 residues. J lost 1 base, V lost 4 bases, and 19 bases had no gene match. This CDR3 is CASSSGVGGTQSRAKNIQYF. DNA for the CDR3: TGTGCCAGCAGCTCGGGCGTGGGAGGGACCCAAAGTAGGGCCAAAAACATTCAGTACTTC. Together with reference TRBV7-9 and TRBJ2-4, the CDR3 gives the full variable domain: DTGVSQNPRHKITKRGQNVTFRCDPISEHNRLYWYRQTLGQGPEFLTYFQNEAQLEKSRLLSDRFSAERPKGSFSTLEIQRTEQGDSAMYLCASSSGVGGTQSRAKNIQYFGAGTRLSVL.

This clonotype appeared many times. The chain recombines TRBV10-3 with TRBJ1-2; 9 positions agree with TRBD1. The junction had 6 bases not matched to a gene; V was cut back by 7 bases and J by 6 bases. From germline, CDR1 is ENHRY and CDR2 SYGVKD. The CDR3 spans 13 residues. The CDR3 DNA reads as TGTGCCATCAAGGGGACAGGGTATGATGGCTACACCTTC. It codes for CAIKGTGYDGYTF.